What follows are 29 T cell receptor beta chains derived from one specimen sequenced in a study of blood T cell repertoires in COVID-19. Using immunoSEQ multiplex PCR, the repertoire was profiled, and TCRdb retains in-frame clones only, with some absent. The sample records under 300,000 clones, about 86% being singletons. The material sequenced was peripheral blood. Every receptor here comes from a woman aged 60 to 75 with active or convalescent COVID-19.

V and J are TRBV11-2 and TRBJ2-1; D might be TRBD2 (5 bases). Trimming took 5 bases from V and 3 from J, leaving 14 bases between them. The CDR3 is 15 residues long. CDR1 is SGHAT, CDR2 FQNNGV, per germline. CDR3 in amino acids: CASSHNPGYYNEQFF. In nucleotides, the CDR3 is TGTGCCAGCAGCCACAACCCGGGGTACTACAATGAGCAGTTCTTC.

The chain is built from TRBV19 and TRBJ2-5; 13 bases match TRBD2. V shed 4 bases, J shed 4 bases, and the junction held 6 bases outside the gene matches. The germline V gene encodes CDR1 LNHDA and CDR2 SQIVND (reference sequence). This CDR3 spans 16 amino acids. Written as DNA, the CDR3 is TGTGCCAGTAGTAAGGGAGGACTAGCGGGGGTAGAGACCCAGTACTTC. This encodes CASSKGGLAGVETQYF.

This chain uses TRBV3-1 (or the pseudogene TRBV3-2) with TRBJ1-4; D gene ambiguous. The CDR3 length is 14 residues. Trimming removed 3 bases at V and 6 bases at J, with 11 bases between. CDR1 and CDR2 from the germline V gene are LGHDT and YNNKEL (reference sequence). The CDR3 region has the DNA TGTGCCAGCAGCCAGGTTGGAGGCTATGAAAAACTGTTTTTT. As protein: CASSQVGGYEKLFF.

The chain links TRBV24-1 to TRBJ1-5; weak D call: TRBD1 (5 bases). V was clipped by 5 bases and J by 4 bases, with 14 bases between them. The germline gives CDR1 KGHDR, CDR2 SFDVKD. This CDR3 is 15 amino acids long. CDR3: CATSGGRRPNQPQHF. The CDR3 region has the DNA TGTGCCACCAGTGGGGGCCGACGGCCAAATCAGCCCCAGCATTTT.

The CDR3 protein is CASSILRGSSYEQYF. The DNA of the CDR3 is TGTGCCAGCAGTATCCTCCGGGGTTCCTCCTACGAGCAGTACTTC. This chain uses TRBV6-2 or TRBV6-3 with TRBJ2-7; D might be TRBD2 (5 bases). The CDR3 is made up of 15 amino acids. Germline V CDR1 and CDR2: MNHEY, SVGEGT. V dropped 5 bases and J dropped 0 bases, with 14 bases sitting between them.

J is TRBJ1-3 and V is TRBV7-8, with D possibly matching TRBD1 (6 bases). This CDR3 contains 16 residues. V lost 5 bases and J lost 2, with 16 bases in between. Germline-derived CDR1 and CDR2 are SGHVS and FQNEAQ. CDR3 sequence reads: CASSPRRQDTGNTIYF. CDR3 DNA: TGTGCCAGCAGCCCCCGGCGACAGGATACTGGAAACACCATATATTTT.

This chain joins TRBV5-1 and TRBJ1-6; TRBD1 is a possible D gene (5 bases). The CDR3 is 15 residues long. V dropped 6 bases and J dropped 5 bases, with 15 bases sitting between them. Germline V gene sequence: CDR1 SGHRS, CDR2 YFSETQ. The CDR3 sequence is CASTRVSGNNSPLHF. CDR3 nucleotide sequence: TGCGCCAGCACCCGGGTTTCAGGGAATAATTCACCCCTCCACTTT.

CDR3 region: CASSLDGSVSGYTF. The CDR3 DNA follows: TGCGCCAGCAGCTTGGACGGGTCGGTGTCCGGCTACACCTTC. V and J are TRBV5-1 and TRBJ1-2; no definite D call. From germline, CDR1 is SGHRS and CDR2 YFSETQ. The CDR3 spans 14 residues. V lost 0 bases to trimming and J lost 8 bases, with 14 bases between them.

CDR3 nucleotides: TGTGCCAGCAGCGCCACTACTACAAGCTCTGGAAACACCATATATTTT. It codes for CASSATTTSSGNTIYF. This chain uses TRBV9 with TRBJ1-3; the D is unclear. The V gene's germline CDR1 is SGDLS and CDR2 YYNGEE. V shed 3 bases and J shed 0 bases, with 13 bases lying between them. The CDR3 spans 16 residues.

The genes are TRBV2 and TRBJ2-7; TRBD2 might be the D (6 bases). CDR3 length: 12 residues. V was shortened by 6 bases and J by 4 bases, with 10 bases between the two germline ends. In germline, CDR1 is SNHLY, CDR2 FYNNEI. CDR3: CASRKEGYEQYF. The CDR3 DNA reads TGTGCCAGCAGGAAGGAGGGGTACGAGCAGTACTTC.

This chain links TRBV5-1 with TRBJ1-1; TRBD1 might be the D (6 bases). This CDR3 contains 15 residues. The germline gives CDR1 SGHRS, CDR2 YFSETQ. Between the trimmed V and J ends, which lost 5 bases and 4 bases, there was a span of 18 bases. This CDR3 is CASSSGGGRGTEAFF. In DNA, the CDR3 is TGCGCCAGCAGTTCTGGCGGGGGGCGTGGCACTGAAGCTTTCTTT.

The chain has TRBV18 and TRBJ1-5; the match to TRBD1 covers 7 bases. The germline V gene encodes CDR1 KGHSH and CDR2 LQKENI. The CDR3 extends over 12 amino acids. J gave up 5 bases and V 8 bases, and 3 bases lay outside the gene matches. CDR3 sequence reads: CASRTGDQPQHF. CDR3 DNA sequence: TGTGCCAGCCGAACAGGGGATCAGCCCCAGCATTTT. Full variable domain (rest looked up from reference TRBV18 and TRBJ1-5): NAGVMQNPRHLVRRRGQEARLRCSPMKGHSHVYWYRQLPEEGLKFMVYLQKENIIDESGMPKERFSAEFPKEGPSILRIQQVVRGDSAAYFCASRTGDQPQHFGDGTRLSIL.

This clone was counted a few times. The chain links TRBV25-1 to TRBJ1-5; a possible D gene is TRBD1 (5 bases). The germline CDR1 and CDR2 sequences are MGHDK and SYGVNS. The CDR3 contains 12 residues. The V and J ends lost 7 bases and 9 bases respectively, with 13 bases between them. This CDR3 reads CASTGGTGPQHF. DNA of the CDR3: TGTGCCAGCACGGGAGGGACCGGGCCCCAGCATTTT.

This clone was picked up a small number of times. The chain couples TRBV7-3 to TRBJ1-1; 10 bases agree with TRBD1. CDR3 size: 16 residues. V lost 5 bases and J lost 4; bases outside the gene matches: 10. CDR1 is SGHTA, CDR2 FQGTGA, per germline. The CDR3 reads CASSPLPGQGITEAFF. CDR3 coding DNA: TGTGCCAGCAGCCCCCTTCCGGGACAGGGGATCACTGAAGCTTTCTTT.

The V and J genes are TRBV6-2 or TRBV6-3 and TRBJ2-2; D may be TRBD1 (6 bases). Between the trimmed V and J ends, which lost 0 bases and 5 bases, there was a span of 13 bases. CDR1 and CDR2 (germline): MNHEY, SVGEGT. This CDR3 contains 16 residues. The CDR3 is CASSYSRGTLTGELFF. The CDR3 DNA reads as TGTGCCAGCAGTTACTCGAGGGGGACCTTAACCGGGGAGCTGTTTTTT.

This sequence joins TRBV9 and TRBJ2-4; a weak D match, TRBD1 (5 bases). Germline assignment: CDR1 SGDLS and CDR2 YYNGEE. V was cut by 0 bases and J by 7 bases, with 8 bases left in between. The CDR3 runs to 13 residues. The CDR3 spells CASSVGRANIQYF. In DNA, the CDR3 is TGTGCCAGCAGCGTAGGCAGGGCGAACATTCAGTACTTC.

V usage is TRBV5-4 and J usage is TRBJ2-1, with TRBD2 identical over 9 bases. V shed 0 bases and J 7 bases; nucleotides not matched to a gene: 5. CDR3 length: 15 residues. CDR1 is SGHNT and CDR2 is YYREEE in the germline V gene (reference sequence). The CDR3 DNA reads as TGTGCCAGCAGCTTGGACCGCGGGGGGGCGAATGAGCAGTTCTTC. Encoded protein: CASSLDRGGANEQFF.

The V gene is TRBV3-1 (or the pseudogene TRBV3-2), the J gene TRBJ1-1; D is possibly TRBD1 (5 bases). CDR1 is LGHDT and CDR2 is YNNKEL in the germline V gene (reference sequence). V lost 4 bases to trimming and J lost 4 bases, with 10 bases between them. The CDR3 runs 13 residues. Here the CDR3 DNA reads TGTGCCAGCAGCCCCCCCGGGGGCACTGAAGCTTTCTTT. This codes for CASSPPGGTEAFF.

The rearrangement links TRBV7-2 to TRBJ2-5; 7 bases match TRBD2. The J segment lost 3 bases and the V segment lost 8 bases, leaving 12 bases of the junction unmatched. CDR3 length: 15 amino acids. Germline V gives CDR1 SGHTA, CDR2 FQGNSA. The CDR3 sequence is CASGARISGEETQYF. The CDR3 nucleotides read TGTGCCAGCGGCGCACGAATCAGCGGGGAAGAGACCCAGTACTTC.

The CDR3 sequence is CASSSLTGGYGYTF. CDR3 in DNA: TGTGCCAGCAGTAGCTTAACAGGGGGCTATGGCTACACCTTC. V gene TRBV2 combines with J gene TRBJ1-2; 8 nucleotides align to TRBD1. After removal of 5 bases from V and 4 bases from J, the junction contained 6 bases not matched to a gene. This CDR3 has 14 amino acids. The germline V gene encodes CDR1 SNHLY and CDR2 FYNNEI.

The J gene is TRBJ1-6, the V gene TRBV7-8; D uncertain. The ends were cut back, 5 bases at V and 7 bases at J, with 15 bases in the middle. There are 15 residues in the CDR3. In germline, CDR1 is SGHVS, CDR2 FQNEAQ. The CDR3 nucleotides read TGTGCCAGCAGCCATCGCGACGGGGAAAATTCACCCCTCCACTTT. This encodes CASSHRDGENSPLHF. Variable domain in full (rest from reference TRBV7-8 and TRBJ1-6): GAGVSQSPRYKVAKRGQDVALRCDPISGHVSLFWYQQALGQGPEFLTYFQNEAQLDKSGLPSDRFFAERPEGSVSTLKIQRTQQEDSAVYLCASSHRDGENSPLHFGNGTRLTVT.

As regards this clone: Other nucleotide sequences from this sample produce the same CDR3. J is TRBJ1-2 and V is TRBV30; D may be TRBD1 (6 bases). In germline, CDR1 is GTSNPN, CDR2 SVGIG (reference sequence). The V gene lost 1 base and the J gene lost 5 bases, with 8 bases spanning the gap. The CDR3 spans 12 residues. This CDR3 reads CAWSGTGYGYTF. In DNA form, the CDR3 reads TGTGCCTGGAGTGGAACAGGGTATGGCTACACCTTC.

This sequence joins TRBV30 and TRBJ2-5; 12 bases align to TRBD2. Per the germline V gene, CDR1 is GTSNPN and CDR2 is SVGIG (reference sequence). The CDR3 extends over 17 amino acids. V was pared by 3 bases and J by 0 bases, with 8 bases of the junction left unmatched. The CDR3 reads CAWRGRLAGVNQETQYF. CDR3 bases: TGTGCCTGGAGAGGGCGACTAGCGGGGGTAAACCAAGAGACCCAGTACTTC.

Of note for this clone: Different DNA sequences within this sample yield the same CDR3. The J gene is TRBJ1-6, the V gene TRBV4-1, with 7 bases lining up with TRBD1. This CDR3 is 14 amino acids long. The germline gives CDR1 MGHRA, CDR2 YSYEKL. After removal of 1 base from V and 10 bases from J, the junction contained 4 bases not matched to a gene. DNA for the CDR3: TGCGCCAGCAGCCAAGCGACAGGGAACTCACCCCTCCACTTT. Amino acid sequence: CASSQATGNSPLHF.

V and J are TRBV7-3 and TRBJ1-2; D gene unclear. The CDR3 runs to 14 residues. The germline gives CDR1 SGHTA, CDR2 FQGTGA. Trimming took off 2 bases at V and 8 bases at J, with 15 bases between the two ends. CDR3 region: CASSLYSAGSGYTF. The CDR3 DNA reads as TGTGCCAGCAGCTTATACTCAGCCGGGAGCGGCTACACCTTC.

The rearrangement joins TRBV6-5 to TRBJ1-1, with D unresolved. V dropped 7 bases and J dropped 1 base, with 10 bases sitting between them. From germline, CDR1 is MNHEY and CDR2 SVGAGI. The CDR3 totals 13 residues. The CDR3 nucleotides are TGTGCCAGCACCGGGGTTGGGAACACTGAAGCTTTCTTT. This sequence encodes CASTGVGNTEAFF.

The rearrangement joins TRBV5-6 to TRBJ1-1, with D hard to call. Germline V CDR1 and CDR2: SGHDT, YYEEEE. Trimming removed 0 bases from V and 4 bases from J, with 7 bases in between. CDR3 size: 13 residues. CDR3 coding DNA: TGTGCCAGCAGCTTGGGACCAGGCACTGAAGCTTTCTTT. Translation: CASSLGPGTEAFF.

This clone was seen a handful of times. The genes are TRBV19 and TRBJ1-2; 8 positions match TRBD1. Germline trimming cut 6 bases from V and 0 bases from J; bases unmatched to any gene: 6. CDR1 and CDR2 (germline): LNHDA, SQIVND (reference sequence). This CDR3 contains 15 residues. Here the CDR3 DNA reads TGTGCCAGTAGATCCGCAGGGGGCTCTAACTATGGCTACACCTTC. Translated: CASRSAGGSNYGYTF.

The V gene is TRBV19, the J gene TRBJ2-5; TRBD1 agrees at 10 bases. Germline CDR1 is LNHDA and CDR2 is SQIVND (reference sequence). V dropped 7 bases and J dropped 5; count of bases not matched to a gene: 10. This CDR3 contains 15 residues. For the CDR3, the DNA is TGTGCCAGTAAAAGACAGGGGGCTGTTGGGGAGACCCAGTACTTC. It specifies CASKRQGAVGETQYF. Using reference TRBV19 and TRBJ2-5 for the parts outside the CDR3, the full variable domain is DGGITQSPKYLFRKEGQNVTLSCEQNLNHDAMYWYRQDPGQGLRLIYYSQIVNDFQKGDIAEGYSVSREKKESFPLTVTSAQKNPTAFYLCASKRQGAVGETQYFGPGTRLLVL.